This entry lists 30 T cell receptor beta chains sequenced from one sample in a study of beta chain features in type 1 diabetes listed by TCRdb under 2018. General study outcomes and caveats: In all four CD4+ subsets, TCRB CDR3 length was moderately but significantly shorter in type 1 diabetes patients.

Preparation of the library involved the immunoSEQ multiplex PCR assay. The High Capacity cDNA Reverse Transcription Kit was used to reverse transcribe all of the isolated RNA, meaning that expressed TCRB transcripts were what got sequenced. TCRdb took this table from immuneACCESS and kept in-frame rearrangements with V and J called. Such tables lack part of the clones; where checked against another copy, unresolved V genes explain under half of the gap, and the rest is unexplained. This sample has 600,000 or so clones in its table, and 9.5% to 15% of those were observed once. In total, the top ten clones hold roughly 0.11% of the sample. What these receptors recognize is not known. Sequences were obtained from naive CD4+ T cells from blood. In light of the paper, this sample's cell subset or site label describes: true naive CD4+ T cells. These receptors originate from a man under 40 with type 1 diabetes.

The sample holds a few counts of this clone. V and J are TRBV7-9 and TRBJ1-6; D is unresolved. The length of the CDR3 is 17 residues. Germline CDR1 reads SEHNR; CDR2 reads FQNEAQ (reference sequence). V lost 5 bases to trimming and J lost 0 bases, with 14 bases between them. The chain's CDR3 is CASSPVAGSSYNSPLHF. DNA for the CDR3: TGTGCCAGCAGCCCAGTAGCCGGGAGCTCCTATAATTCACCCCTCCACTTT. Together with reference TRBV7-9 and TRBJ1-6, the CDR3 gives the full variable domain: DTGVSQNPRHKITKRGQNVTFRCDPISEHNRLYWYRQTLGQGPEFLTYFQNEAQLEKSRLLSDRFSAERPKGSFSTLEIQRTEQGDSAMYLCASSPVAGSSYNSPLHFGNGTRLTVT.

This chain links TRBV9 with TRBJ1-6; D is unresolved. This CDR3 comprises 15 residues. V shed 4 bases and J shed 10 bases, with 18 bases lying between them. The germline CDR1 and CDR2 sequences are SGDLS and YYNGEE. The CDR3 DNA reads TGTGCCAGCAGCCGCGTTGGAGGGCGCGGGTCACCCCTCCACTTT. Its translation is CASSRVGGRGSPLHF. The full variable domain, rest sourced from reference TRBV9 and TRBJ1-6, is DSGVTQTPKHLITATGQRVTLRCSPRSGDLSVYWYQQSLDQGLQFLIQYYNGEERAKGNILERFSAQQFPDLHSELNLSSLELGDSALYFCASSRVGGRGSPLHFGNGTRLTVT.

The CDR3: CASRFGLRTGIGELFF. The CDR3 nucleotides read TGCGCCAGCAGGTTCGGATTACGGACAGGGATCGGGGAGCTGTTTTTT. This chain joins TRBV5-1 and TRBJ2-2, with 8 bases identical to TRBD1. The V and J ends lost 5 bases and 7 bases, in that order; junction bases with no gene match: 13. The CDR3 runs 16 residues. Germline lookup yields CDR1 SGHRS and CDR2 YFSETQ.

This chain joins TRBV6-6 and TRBJ1-5; possible D gene TRBD1, 5 bases. The germline V and J ends were trimmed by 2 bases and 6 bases, with 17 bases remaining between them. The CDR3 runs 16 residues. The germline CDR1 and CDR2 sequences are MNHNY and SVGAGI (reference sequence). CDR3 DNA: TGTGCCAGCAGTTACGGGTTGGGCAGGGACGGTCAGCCCCAGCATTTT. Its protein is CASSYGLGRDGQPQHF.

The V call is TRBV5-1, the J call TRBJ2-1, with D hard to call. The V end was cut by 4 bases, the J end by 4 bases, with 12 bases between. Germline lookup yields CDR1 SGHRS and CDR2 YFSETQ. The CDR3 spans 14 residues. CDR3 protein: CASSPREGYNEQFF. The CDR3 coding sequence is TGCGCCAGCAGCCCCAGAGAAGGTTACAATGAGCAGTTCTTC.

The chain employs TRBV4-3 and TRBJ2-3; D is ambiguous. CDR3 length: 15 residues. Trimming took 1 base from V and 6 from J, leaving 14 bases between them. Per the germline V gene, CDR1 is LGHNA and CDR2 is YSLEER. CDR3 loop: CASSQVAVARDTQYF. CDR3 nucleotides: TGCGCCAGCAGCCAAGTAGCAGTGGCTCGGGATACGCAGTATTTT.

This clone was counted between two and nine times. The chain uses TRBV4-3 and TRBJ1-4, with D maybe TRBD1 (5 bases). V was pared by 1 base and J by 3 bases, with 12 bases between. CDR3 size: 16 residues. From germline, CDR1 is LGHNA and CDR2 YSLEER. The CDR3 spells CASSQGQGIANEKLFF. The CDR3 DNA follows: TGCGCCAGCAGCCAAGGCCAGGGCATTGCTAATGAAAAACTGTTTTTT.

The chain joins TRBV6-5 to TRBJ2-5; possibly TRBD1 for D (5 bases). From germline, CDR1 is MNHEY and CDR2 SVGAGI. This CDR3 contains 14 residues. The germline V and J ends were trimmed by 7 bases and 7 bases, with 19 bases remaining between them. CDR3 sequence (DNA): TGTGCCAGCAACCAAAGGCAGGGTCGCGGGACCCAGTACTTC. Encoded protein: CASNQRQGRGTQYF.

As regards this clone: This CDR3 is also generated by other DNA sequences in the sample. CDR3 coding DNA: TGTGCCAGCAGCCCGGACAGAGCCTACGAGCAGTACTTC. It translates to CASSPDRAYEQYF. The V call is TRBV5-4, the J call TRBJ2-7, with D possibly TRBD1 on 6 matching bases. The CDR3 contains 13 residues. Looked up from germline, CDR1 is SGHNT and CDR2 is YYREEE (reference sequence). With 4 bases removed from V and 2 bases from J, the gap between germline ends came to 10 bases.

The chain carries TRBV14 and TRBJ1-3; D unresolved. CDR3 length: 15 amino acids. The germline CDR1 and CDR2 sequences are SGHDN and FVKESK. V lost 1 base and J 0 bases, leaving 7 bases between the germline ends. CDR3 sequence: CASSQVGSSGNTIYF. CDR3 DNA sequence: TGTGCCAGCAGCCAAGTTGGGTCCTCTGGAAACACCATATATTTT.

The chain employs TRBV27 and TRBJ1-1; D unclear. Germline CDR1 and CDR2: MNHEY and SMNVEV (reference sequence). CDR3 length equals 13 residues. Trimming left V 2 bases short and J 1 base short, with 5 bases between. DNA for the CDR3: TGTGCCAGCAGTTTAAGGGAGAACACTGAAGCTTTCTTT. Translation gives CASSLRENTEAFF.

The CDR3: CASSPRTAGNTDTQYF. The CDR3 DNA reads TGCGCCAGCAGCCCCCGTACGGCTGGCAACACAGATACGCAGTATTTT. This chain links TRBV4-3 with TRBJ2-3; D unclear. V was cut by 4 bases and J by 2 bases, with 16 bases left in between. This CDR3 region has 16 residues. In germline, CDR1 is LGHNA, CDR2 YSLEER.

This clone was seen a few times. V gene TRBV5-6 combines with J gene TRBJ1-6; D unresolved. Germline V CDR1 and CDR2: SGHDT, YYEEEE. This CDR3 comprises 16 residues. V lost 4 bases and J 7 bases, leaving 18 bases between the germline ends. CDR3 region: CASSQDGGPANSPLHF. The DNA for the CDR3 is TGTGCCAGCAGCCAGGACGGAGGACCTGCGAATTCACCCCTCCACTTT.

This clone turned up a few times. This chain joins TRBV11-2 and TRBJ1-6, with 9 bases fitting TRBD1. There are 15 residues in the CDR3. The V gene's germline CDR1 is SGHAT and CDR2 FQNNGV. V dropped 3 bases and J dropped 7; count of bases not matched to a gene: 4. The CDR3 DNA reads TGTGCCAGCAGCTTTCCGGGACAGGGAAATTCACCCCTCCACTTT. Its protein product is CASSFPGQGNSPLHF.

This clone came up a few times. CDR3 sequence reads: CASSPSGIRGETQYF. CDR3 in DNA: TGCGCCAGCAGTCCCTCCGGGATTCGGGGAGAGACCCAGTACTTC. The chain links TRBV5-1 to TRBJ2-5; TRBD2 is a possible D gene (5 bases). Germline V CDR1 and CDR2: SGHRS, YFSETQ. CDR3 length equals 15 residues. The V gene lost 5 bases and the J gene lost 4 bases, with 18 bases spanning the gap.

The chain joins TRBV4-2 to TRBJ2-1, with 8 nucleotides matching TRBD2. CDR3 size: 18 residues. V lost 2 bases, J lost 2 bases, and 11 bases stayed unmatched. Per the germline V gene, CDR1 is LGHNA and CDR2 is YNFKEQ. The CDR3 reads CASSQSDGAGATYNEQFF. The DNA for the CDR3 is TGTGCCAGCAGCCAATCGGACGGAGCGGGGGCGACCTACAATGAGCAGTTCTTC.

The chain uses TRBV7-9 and TRBJ2-3, with 8 bases matching TRBD1. Germline assignment: CDR1 SEHNR and CDR2 FQNEAQ (reference sequence). The CDR3 has 16 amino acids. With V trimmed by 5 bases and J by 3 bases, 10 bases remained unmatched. The CDR3 loop is CASSGDRGGRTDTQYF. CDR3 DNA: TGTGCCAGCAGCGGTGACAGGGGCGGTAGGACAGATACGCAGTATTTT.

The chain has TRBV30 and TRBJ2-2; D might be TRBD2 (5 bases). Germline-derived CDR1 and CDR2 are GTSNPN and SVGIG (reference sequence). This CDR3 comprises 16 residues. V was shortened by 1 base and J by 1 base, with 13 bases between the two germline ends. In nucleotides, the CDR3 is TGTGCCTGGAGTGGACGGAGTGAGGGGAACACCGGGGAGCTGTTTTTT. Amino acid sequence: CAWSGRSEGNTGELFF.

This clone was picked up a small number of times. The rearrangement links TRBV29-1 to TRBJ2-3; no reliable D call. CDR1 SQVTM and CDR2 ANQGSEA come from the germline V gene. The ends were cut back, 2 bases at V and 0 bases at J, with 9 bases in the middle. This CDR3 contains 14 residues. CDR3 bases: TGCAGCGTTGAAAGCAGCACTAGCACAGATACGCAGTATTTT. Encoded protein: CSVESSTSTDTQYF.

This clone was seen more than once but under ten times. The chain uses TRBV6-1 and TRBJ1-5; the D is unclear. Germline values: CDR1 MNHNS, CDR2 SASEGT. V lost 4 bases to trimming and J lost 6 bases, with 22 bases between them. This CDR3 region has 17 residues. The CDR3 DNA is TGTGCCAGCAGTGCATTTCCGGGGAAGTATAATATTCAGCCCCAGCATTTT. Protein product: CASSAFPGKYNIQPQHF.

The CDR3 loop is CASTGQAGRNEQFF. The CDR3, as DNA: TGTGCCAGCACCGGACAGGCGGGAAGGAATGAGCAGTTCTTC. The rearrangement uses TRBV9 and TRBJ2-1, with a possible D match to TRBD1 (7 bases). Trimming removed 6 bases at V and 7 bases at J, with 17 bases between. The CDR3 has 14 amino acids. Germline V gene lookup returns CDR1 SGDLS and CDR2 YYNGEE.

This sequence joins TRBV7-8 and TRBJ2-7; D tentatively fits TRBD1 or TRBD2 (5 bases each). Trimming removed 7 bases from V and 7 bases from J, with 17 bases in between. The CDR3 loop spans 13 amino acids. The germline gives CDR1 SGHVS, CDR2 FQNEAQ. The CDR3 bases are TGTGCCAGCACCCAGAGGGCAGGGAGAGAGCAGTACTTC. As protein: CASTQRAGREQYF.

This clone was counted only a few times. The chain links TRBV30 to TRBJ2-7; 11 bases match TRBD2. This CDR3 has 13 amino acids. Germline V gene lookup returns CDR1 GTSNPN and CDR2 SVGIG (reference sequence). The J segment lost 3 bases and the V segment lost 3 bases, leaving 1 base of the junction unmatched. This CDR3 reads CAWRGLAGYEQYF. DNA of the CDR3: TGTGCCTGGAGAGGACTAGCGGGCTACGAGCAGTACTTC.

The chain uses TRBV11-2 and TRBJ2-7; TRBD1 matches 7 bases. Per the germline V gene, CDR1 is SGHAT and CDR2 is FQNNGV. This CDR3 has 14 residues. V lost 5 bases, J lost 3 bases, and 7 bases stayed unmatched. The CDR3 loop is CASSREPGGYEQYF. CDR3 DNA: TGTGCCAGCAGCCGGGAACCAGGGGGCTACGAGCAGTACTTC.

This clone was seen a few times. The chain recombines TRBV9 with TRBJ2-1, with D tentatively TRBD2 (6 bases). Trimming removed 0 bases from V and 2 bases from J, with 9 bases in between. The CDR3 totals 15 residues. Per the germline V gene, CDR1 is SGDLS and CDR2 is YYNGEE. CDR3 sequence reads: CASSVAGEPYNEQFF. CDR3 in DNA: TGTGCCAGCAGCGTAGCGGGGGAGCCCTACAATGAGCAGTTCTTC.

This clone was detected a few times. The sample contains more than one DNA sequence encoding this CDR3. Written as DNA, the CDR3 is TGCGCCAGCAGCCCTGGACAGGGCAATCAGCCCCAGCATTTT. Protein product: CASSPGQGNQPQHF. V is TRBV5-1 and J is TRBJ1-5, with 7 bases lining up with TRBD1. This CDR3 is built from 14 residues. Germline V gene data show CDR1 as SGHRS and CDR2 as YFSETQ. Losses at the gene ends were 4 bases for V and 2 bases for J; bases not matched to a gene: 3. The full variable domain, in which reference TRBV5-1 and TRBJ1-5 provide the parts outside the CDR3, is KAGVTQTPRYLIKTRGQQVTLSCSPISGHRSVSWYQQTPGQGLQFLFEYFSETQRNKGNFPGRFSGRQFSNSRSEMNVSTLELGDSALYLCASSPGQGNQPQHFGDGTRLSIL.

The chain is built from TRBV10-3 and TRBJ2-3; 7 bases align to TRBD2. With V trimmed by 4 bases and J by 2 bases, 3 bases remained unmatched. This CDR3 has 14 residues. Germline-derived CDR1 and CDR2 are ENHRY and SYGVKD. CDR3 residues: CAISASGITDTQYF. The CDR3 region has the DNA TGTGCCATCAGTGCTAGCGGAATCACAGATACGCAGTATTTT.

This clone has more than one count but fewer than ten. The rearrangement uses TRBV10-3 and TRBJ2-1; tentative D call: TRBD1 (7 bases). V lost 4 bases, J lost 3 bases, and 10 bases lay in between. The CDR3 covers 14 residues. In germline, CDR1 is ENHRY, CDR2 SYGVKD. CDR3 DNA sequence: TGTGCCATCAGTGGGCAGGGGGGCTACAATGAGCAGTTCTTC. Residues: CAISGQGGYNEQFF.

This chain uses TRBV9 with TRBJ1-6, with D possibly matching TRBD1 (5 bases). The V gene lost 4 bases and the J gene lost 7 bases, with 12 bases spanning the gap. CDR3 size: 14 residues. The germline gives CDR1 SGDLS, CDR2 YYNGEE. The CDR3 is CASSPGDWNSPLHF. DNA of the CDR3: TGTGCCAGCAGCCCGGGGGATTGGAATTCACCCCTCCACTTT. Based on the CDR3 plus reference TRBV9 and TRBJ1-6, the full variable domain is DSGVTQTPKHLITATGQRVTLRCSPRSGDLSVYWYQQSLDQGLQFLIQYYNGEERAKGNILERFSAQQFPDLHSELNLSSLELGDSALYFCASSPGDWNSPLHFGNGTRLTVT.

The chain couples TRBV2 to TRBJ1-1; no definite D call. The CDR3 has 14 amino acids. V was cut by 1 base and J by 0 bases, with 6 bases left in between. Germline-derived CDR1 and CDR2 are SNHLY and FYNNEI. CDR3 loop: CASSEGPMNTEAFF. CDR3 sequence (DNA): TGTGCCAGCAGTGAAGGACCGATGAACACTGAAGCTTTCTTT.